The 5 T cell receptor beta chains below all came from one sample that was sequenced in a study of blood T cell repertoires in COVID-19. Assay used: immunoSEQ multiplex PCR; TCRdb lists only in-frame clones, some missing. The table records about 75,000 clones, less than 90% of them present only once. The material sequenced was peripheral blood. Receptor source: a man of 80 years or more with COVID-19, enrolled during active disease.

This chain connects TRBV3-1 (or the pseudogene TRBV3-2) to TRBJ2-3; 12 bases match TRBD2. CDR3 length equals 17 residues. Germline assignment: CDR1 LGHDT and CDR2 YNNKEL (reference sequence). V lost 5 bases, J lost 2 bases, and 8 bases stayed unmatched. In nucleotides, the CDR3 is TGTGCCAGCAGCTTTGGACTAGCGGGGACCTCCACAGATACGCAGTATTTT. It is translated as CASSFGLAGTSTDTQYF.

This chain joins TRBV6-4 and TRBJ1-6; TRBD1 matches at 9 bases. Germline CDR1 MRHNA, CDR2 SNTAGT. The CDR3 loop spans 13 amino acids. V shed 6 bases and J 10 bases; nucleotides not matched to a gene: 4. The CDR3, as DNA: TGTGCCAGCAGGCGGACAGGGGAATCACCCCTCCACTTT. It is translated as CASRRTGESPLHF.

The chain employs TRBV7-8 and TRBJ1-5; the D gene is possibly TRBD1 (6 bases). The V end was cut by 4 bases, the J end by 6 bases, with 13 bases between. This CDR3 has 14 residues. Germline CDR1 is SGHVS and CDR2 is FQNEAQ. The CDR3 sequence is CASSYGRGSQPQHF. The DNA of the CDR3 is TGTGCCAGCAGCTATGGGAGGGGGAGTCAGCCCCAGCATTTT.

This clone was detected once. This rearrangement joins TRBV5-1 to TRBJ1-4, with 7 positions matching TRBD1. V was pared by 4 bases and J by 3 bases, with 3 bases of the junction left unmatched. CDR1 is SGHRS and CDR2 is YFSETQ in the germline V gene. This CDR3 has 14 amino acids. CDR3 sequence reads: CASSIGTANEKLFF. CDR3 DNA: TGCGCCAGCAGCATAGGGACAGCTAATGAAAAACTGTTTTTT.

The J gene is TRBJ2-2, the V gene TRBV9; maybe TRBD1 (5 bases). The ends were cut back, 0 bases at V and 7 bases at J, with 13 bases in the middle. The CDR3 has 15 residues. Germline V gene sequence: CDR1 SGDLS, CDR2 YYNGEE. The CDR3 sequence: CASSVGMGQGGELFF. CDR3 coding DNA: TGTGCCAGCAGCGTAGGAATGGGGCAGGGCGGGGAGCTGTTTTTT.